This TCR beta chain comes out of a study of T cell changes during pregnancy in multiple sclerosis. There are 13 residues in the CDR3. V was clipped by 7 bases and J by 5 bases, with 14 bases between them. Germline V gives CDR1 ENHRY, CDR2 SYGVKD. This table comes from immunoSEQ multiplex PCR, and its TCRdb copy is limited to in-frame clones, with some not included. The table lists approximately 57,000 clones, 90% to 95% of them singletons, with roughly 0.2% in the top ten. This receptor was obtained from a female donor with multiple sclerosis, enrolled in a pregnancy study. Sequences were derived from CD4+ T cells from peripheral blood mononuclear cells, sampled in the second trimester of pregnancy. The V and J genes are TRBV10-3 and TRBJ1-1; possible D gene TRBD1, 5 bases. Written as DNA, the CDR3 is TGTGCCATCATAGAAAACCCAGGGACTGAAGCTTTCTTT. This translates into CAIIENPGTEAFF.